The 7 T cell receptor beta chains below all came from one sample that was sequenced in a study of T cells in Graves' hyperthyroidism and ophthalmopathy. Authors of the study amplified TCR beta CDR3 regions from RNA transcripts. The TCR CDR3 first-round RT-PCR relied on the HTBI primer set. MiXCR, run by TCRdb on the multiplex PCR reads, gives a single entry per CDR3 protein. The sample consists of about 480,000 distinct CDR3 sequences, about 24% of them appearing once. The sample taken for sequencing was blood. The origin of the receptors is a woman aged 30 to 39 with Graves' ophthalmopathy.

V usage is TRBV6-5 and J usage is TRBJ2-7; perhaps TRBD1 as D (6 bases). Germline V CDR1 and CDR2: MNHEY, SVGAGI. CDR3 length: 15 residues. V shed 2 bases and J shed 2 bases, with 13 bases lying between them. This chain's CDR3 is CASSYPAAGAYEQYF. In nucleotides, the CDR3 is TGTGCCAGCAGTTACCCCGCGGCAGGGGCCTACGAGCAGTACTTC.

This clonotype was observed many times. The chain combines TRBV6-2 or TRBV6-3 with TRBJ2-5; D call uncertain. The germline gives CDR1 MNHEY, CDR2 SVGEGT. Trimming left V 0 bases short and J 5 bases short, with 13 bases between. There are 15 residues in the CDR3. The CDR3: CASSYSNYPVETQYF. The CDR3 region has the DNA TGTGCCAGCAGTTACTCGAACTATCCGGTGGAGACCCAGTACTTC.

This clonotype showed up many times. V usage is TRBV6-1 and J usage is TRBJ2-7; possibly TRBD1 for D (6 bases). Germline CDR1 and CDR2: MNHNS and SASEGT. The CDR3 sequence is 15 residues long. Trimming stripped 6 bases from V and 0 bases from J, with 15 bases between. The CDR3 protein is CASSWQQGNSYEQYF. The CDR3 region has the DNA TGTGCCAGCAGCTGGCAACAGGGAAACTCCTACGAGCAGTACTTC.

There are a few counts of this clonotype. The gene calls are TRBV4-1 and TRBJ2-6, with D unclear. The V and J ends lost 3 bases and 0 bases respectively, with 6 bases between them. Per the germline V gene, CDR1 is MGHRA and CDR2 is YSYEKL. This CDR3 has 15 residues. CDR3 residues: CASSQPSSGANVLTF. CDR3 DNA: TGCGCCAGCAGCCAGCCTAGCTCTGGGGCCAACGTCCTGACTTTC.

At least ten counts were recorded for this clonotype. The V and J genes are TRBV12-3 or TRBV12-4 and TRBJ1-3; no clear D gene. The V end lost 4 bases, the J end lost 0 bases, and 7 bases lay between the germline ends. The length of the CDR3 is 14 residues. The CDR3 region is CASSSSSSGNTIYF. CDR3 coding DNA: TGTGCCAGCAGTTCCTCGAGCTCTGGAAACACCATATATTTT.

Note on this clonotype: A read error may be the cause here, since a much bigger clone is one base away. V and J are TRBV6-1 and TRBJ1-1, with 7 bases fitting TRBD1. In germline, CDR1 is MNHNS, CDR2 SASEGT. This CDR3 comprises 14 residues. In DNA form, the CDR3 reads TGTGCCAGCAGAGAACCACAGGGGAACACTGAAGCTTGCTTT. Translating gives CASREPQGNTEACF.

This clonotype came up many times. V usage is TRBV6-1 and J usage is TRBJ2-2; 7 bases are shared with TRBD1. This CDR3 region has 15 residues. V dropped 4 bases and J dropped 10; count of bases not matched to a gene: 12. The germline V gene encodes CDR1 MNHNS and CDR2 SASEGT. The CDR3 DNA follows: TGTGCCAGCAGTGGCCTCGACAGGGCCGGGGTGGAGCTGTTTTTT. Amino acid sequence: CASSGLDRAGVELFF.